This entry lists 10 T cell receptor beta chains sequenced from one sample in a study of blood T cell repertoires in COVID-19. Sequencing was performed with immunoSEQ multiplex PCR; in TCRdb, only in-frame clones are kept and a portion is missing. The profile covers more than 200,000 clones, with approximately 82% appearing a single time and 8.2% taken by the ten largest. The sequenced material came from peripheral blood. The receptors here all came from a woman aged 45-59 years with acute or convalescent COVID-19.

This chain links TRBV30 with TRBJ1-5, with D unresolved. The CDR3 loop spans 13 amino acids. Trimming shortened V by 1 base and J by 3 bases, and 7 bases separated the two germline ends. Per germline, CDR1 GTSNPN and CDR2 SVGIG (reference sequence). The CDR3 loop is CAWSGADNQPQHF. In DNA form, the CDR3 reads TGTGCCTGGAGTGGGGCAGACAATCAGCCCCAGCATTTT. Full variable domain (remainder filled in from reference TRBV30 and TRBJ1-5): SQTIHQWPATLVQPVGSPLSLECTVEGTSNPNLYWYRQAAGRGLQLLFYSVGIGQISSEVPQNLSASRPQDRQFILSSKKLLLSDSGFYLCAWSGADNQPQHFGDGTRLSIL.

This chain uses TRBV19 with TRBJ2-1; 10 bases line up with TRBD1. V was pared by 3 bases and J by 15 bases, with 5 bases of the junction left unmatched. Germline V gives CDR1 LNHDA, CDR2 SQIVND (reference sequence). CDR3 size: 12 residues. CDR3 bases: TGTGCCAGTAGTATGTGGGGACAGGGGCCGTTCTTC. Amino acids: CASSMWGQGPFF.

A single count supports this clone. V is TRBV11-2 and J is TRBJ2-7, with 12 bases aligning to TRBD2. The ends lost 4 bases at V and 4 bases at J; junction bases unmatched: 2. Looked up from germline, CDR1 is SGHAT and CDR2 is FQNNGV. The CDR3 has 14 residues. The DNA of the CDR3 is TGTGCCAGCAGCTCCGGGACTAGCGGGTACGAGCAGTACTTC. This gives the protein CASSSGTSGYEQYF.

The chain joins TRBV4-1 to TRBJ2-3, with TRBD2 matching 13 bases. The CDR3 consists of 18 residues. V lost 1 base and J lost 0; bases outside the gene matches: 4. CDR1 is MGHRA, CDR2 YSYEKL, per germline. The CDR3 nucleotides are TGCGCCAGCAGCCAAGGACTAGCGGGAGGTTCCAGCACAGATACGCAGTATTTT. Translated: CASSQGLAGGSSTDTQYF.

The rearrangement uses TRBV28 and TRBJ1-4, with 10 bases identical to TRBD1. V was pared by 5 bases and J by 0 bases, with 6 bases of the junction left unmatched. CDR3 length: 17 amino acids. CDR1 and CDR2 from the germline V gene are MDHEN and SYDVKM. CDR3 nucleotide sequence: TGTGCCAGCAGTACCCGACAGGGGGCTGCAACTAATGAAAAACTGTTTTTT. Protein product: CASSTRQGAATNEKLFF.

This chain links TRBV19 with TRBJ2-3, with 11 bases lining up with TRBD2. Germline V gene data show CDR1 as LNHDA and CDR2 as SQIVND (reference sequence). Trimming at V came to 7 bases and at J to 0 bases, leaving 3 bases not matched to a gene. CDR3 length: 15 amino acids. CDR3 sequence: CASIRTSGSTDTQYF. The CDR3 DNA is TGTGCCAGTATCCGGACTAGCGGGAGCACAGATACGCAGTATTTT.

The rearrangement uses TRBV5-5 and TRBJ2-3, with D tentatively TRBD2 (6 bases). Germline V gene lookup returns CDR1 SGHKS and CDR2 YYEKEE (reference sequence). V lost 1 base, J lost 5 bases, and 8 bases lay in between. This CDR3 contains 13 residues. The CDR3 nucleotides read TGTGCCAGCAGCTTGTTGGGGGGAGATACGCAGTATTTT. It encodes CASSLLGGDTQYF.

This chain uses TRBV10-1 with TRBJ2-1, with 8 bases fitting TRBD2. The CDR3 runs to 16 residues. The ends lost 2 bases at V and 0 bases at J; junction bases unmatched: 3. CDR1 and CDR2 (germline): WNHNN, SYGVQD (reference sequence). The CDR3 DNA follows: TGCGCCAGCAGTGAGAAACTAGCGGCCTCCTACAATGAGCAGTTCTTC. It encodes CASSEKLAASYNEQFF.

This clone showed up just once. V is TRBV9 and J is TRBJ2-7; 11 bases are a match to TRBD2. CDR3 length: 14 residues. Trimming removed 4 bases from V and 3 bases from J; junction bases left unmatched: 3. Germline V lookup: CDR1 SGDLS, CDR2 YYNGEE. The CDR3 region is CASSTGLADYEQYF. The CDR3 DNA reads as TGTGCCAGCAGCACGGGACTAGCGGACTACGAGCAGTACTTC.

The gene calls are TRBV5-4 and TRBJ2-6; 8 bases match TRBD1. The V and J ends lost 2 bases and 2 bases, in that order; junction bases with no gene match: 6. Germline values: CDR1 SGHNT, CDR2 YYREEE (reference sequence). The CDR3 has 17 amino acids. The CDR3 here is CASSFPGQDAGANVLTF. The DNA of the CDR3 is TGTGCCAGCAGCTTTCCGGGACAGGACGCTGGGGCCAACGTCCTGACTTTC. The variable domain in full, with the rest retrieved from reference TRBV5-4 and TRBJ2-6, is ETGVTQSPTHLIKTRGQQVTLRCSSQSGHNTVSWYQQALGQGPQFIFQYYREEENGRGNFPPRFSGLQFPNYSSELNVNALELDDSALYLCASSFPGQDAGANVLTFGAGSRLTVL.